This T cell receptor beta chain was captured in a study of T cell changes during pregnancy in multiple sclerosis. This CDR3 spans 13 amino acids. V was clipped by 2 bases and J by 2 bases, with 6 bases between them. Germline V lookup: CDR1 MNHNY, CDR2 SVGAGI (reference sequence). As to this clone: Other DNA sequences in this specimen translate into the identical CDR3.

Repertoires were generated with immunoSEQ multiplex PCR, while TCRdb's copy carries only in-frame clones and drops some. Of tens of thousands of clones in the sample, roughly 89% are singletons; the top ten hold about 0.8%. The genes are TRBV6-6 and TRBJ2-5; tentatively, D is TRBD2 (6 bases). The material was CD4+ T cells from peripheral blood mononuclear cells, obtained in the second trimester of pregnancy. The sequence derives from a female donor with multiple sclerosis, enrolled in a pregnancy study. The CDR3 sequence is CASSYGGQETQYF. The CDR3 region has the DNA TGTGCCAGCAGTTACGGGGGGCAAGAGACCCAGTACTTC.